What follows is one TCR beta chain and its context. Its cognate antigen is unknown. This specimen belongs to a study of OX40 agonist ivuxolimab in advanced cancers. Whole-study context: People in dose escalation had one of these cancers: hepatocellular carcinoma, melanoma, renal cell or head and neck cancer. A partial response was reached by three patients: one with hepatocellular carcinoma and two with cutaneous melanoma.

V shed 4 bases, J shed 3 bases, and the junction held 11 bases outside the gene matches. CDR3 length: 15 residues. Germline CDR1 reads SQVTM; CDR2 reads ANQGSEA. General study results and limits: Clonal expansion was seen in CD4+ and CD8+ blood T cells by week 6 at 0.1 to 3.0 mg/kg.

Clones were read by immunoSEQ multiplex PCR, and TCRdb kept only the in-frame ones, dropping some. This sample has 76,000 or so clones; over 90% occur once, and the top ten carry 5.5% to 7%. The material was CD4+ or CD8+ T cells sorted from blood, obtained in a trial of the OX40 agonist ivuxolimab. This sequence originates from an adult with an advanced solid tumor such as melanoma, head and neck, liver or kidney cancer. The genes are TRBV29-1 and TRBJ2-7, with TRBD1 matching 8 bases. This CDR3 is CSVGPGTGNFYEQYF. CDR3 DNA sequence: TGCAGCGTTGGGCCCGGGACAGGTAATTTCTACGAGCAGTACTTC.